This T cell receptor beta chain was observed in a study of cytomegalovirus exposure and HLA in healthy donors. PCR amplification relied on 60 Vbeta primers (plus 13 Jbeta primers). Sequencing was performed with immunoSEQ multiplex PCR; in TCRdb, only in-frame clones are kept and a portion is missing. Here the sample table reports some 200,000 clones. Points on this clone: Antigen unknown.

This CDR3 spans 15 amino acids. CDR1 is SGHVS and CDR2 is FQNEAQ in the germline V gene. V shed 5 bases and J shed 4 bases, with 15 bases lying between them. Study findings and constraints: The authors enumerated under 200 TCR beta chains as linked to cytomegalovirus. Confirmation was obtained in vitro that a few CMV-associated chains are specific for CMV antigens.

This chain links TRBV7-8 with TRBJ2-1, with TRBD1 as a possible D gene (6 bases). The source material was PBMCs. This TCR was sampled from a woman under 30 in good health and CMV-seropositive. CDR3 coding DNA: TGTGCCAGCAGCCCCGGGACACCGACTTACAATGAGCAGTTCTTC. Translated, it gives CASSPGTPTYNEQFF.